This T cell receptor (beta chain) was retrieved from a study of CD8 T cells in ankylosing spondylitis. Study-wide points: As for the disease-linked clones, they showed a CD8+ phenotype and occurred at relatively low frequencies in peripheral blood. Reports of some motif variants in reactive arthritis synovial fluid and blood predate this one.

This clonotype was observed a few times. Its antigen is not known. From the 5' RACE reads, TCRdb called clonotypes with MiXCR, one entry per CDR3 protein. The data show 300,000 to 400,000 distinct CDR3 sequences, with about 20% seen just once and around 12% held by the top ten. Germline CDR1 and CDR2: MDHEN and SYDVKM. There are 14 residues in the CDR3. V dropped 7 bases and J dropped 4 bases, with 13 bases sitting between them. This chain connects TRBV28 to TRBJ2-2; D perhaps matches TRBD1 (6 bases). This clonotype originated in a male donor with ankylosing spondylitis or in good health (not recorded which). The sequencing sample was made of blood, either unsorted or a sorted T cell fraction (not recorded which). The CDR3 region has the DNA TGTGCCAGCACAAACAGGGTAGCCACCGGGGAGCTGTTTTTT. As protein: CASTNRVATGELFF.